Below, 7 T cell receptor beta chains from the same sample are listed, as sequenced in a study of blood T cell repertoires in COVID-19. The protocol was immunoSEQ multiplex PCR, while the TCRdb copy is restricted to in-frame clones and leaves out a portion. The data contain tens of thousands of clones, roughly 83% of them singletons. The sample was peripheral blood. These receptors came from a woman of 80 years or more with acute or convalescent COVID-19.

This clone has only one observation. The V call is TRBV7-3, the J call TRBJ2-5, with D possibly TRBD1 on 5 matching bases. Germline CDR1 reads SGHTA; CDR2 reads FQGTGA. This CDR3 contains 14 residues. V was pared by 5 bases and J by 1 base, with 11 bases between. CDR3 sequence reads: CASSRNGAQETQYF. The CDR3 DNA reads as TGTGCCAGCAGCCGGAATGGGGCCCAAGAGACCCAGTACTTC.

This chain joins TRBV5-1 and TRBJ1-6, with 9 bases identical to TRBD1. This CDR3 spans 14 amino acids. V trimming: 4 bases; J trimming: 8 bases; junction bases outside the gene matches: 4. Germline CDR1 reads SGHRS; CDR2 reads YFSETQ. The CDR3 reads CASSVGQGDSPLHF. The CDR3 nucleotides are TGCGCCAGCAGCGTGGGACAGGGTGATTCACCCCTCCACTTT.

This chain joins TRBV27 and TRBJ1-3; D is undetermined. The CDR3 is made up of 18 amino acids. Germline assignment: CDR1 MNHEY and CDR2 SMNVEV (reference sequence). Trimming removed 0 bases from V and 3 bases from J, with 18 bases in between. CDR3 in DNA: TGTGCCAGCAGTTTATCCCACCGGGAGGGTCTCGGTGGAAACACCATATATTTT. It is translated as CASSLSHREGLGGNTIYF.

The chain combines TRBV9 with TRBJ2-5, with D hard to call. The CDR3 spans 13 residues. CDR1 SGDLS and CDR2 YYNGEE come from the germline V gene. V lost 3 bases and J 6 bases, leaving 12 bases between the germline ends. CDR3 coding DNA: TGTGCCAGCAGCGGCGTCTCCATTCAGACCCAGTACTTC. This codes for CASSGVSIQTQYF.

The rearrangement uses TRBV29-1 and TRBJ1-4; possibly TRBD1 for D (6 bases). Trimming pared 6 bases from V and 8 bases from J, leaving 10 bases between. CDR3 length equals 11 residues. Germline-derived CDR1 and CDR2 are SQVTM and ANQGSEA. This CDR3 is CSVGAREKLFF. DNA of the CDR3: TGCAGCGTGGGGGCCCGGGAAAAACTGTTTTTT.

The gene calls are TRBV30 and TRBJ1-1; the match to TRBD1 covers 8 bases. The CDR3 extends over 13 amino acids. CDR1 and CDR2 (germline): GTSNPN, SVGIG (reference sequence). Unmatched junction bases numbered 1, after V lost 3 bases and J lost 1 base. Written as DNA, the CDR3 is TGTGCCTGGAGCGGACAGGGGAACACTGAAGCTTTCTTT. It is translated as CAWSGQGNTEAFF.

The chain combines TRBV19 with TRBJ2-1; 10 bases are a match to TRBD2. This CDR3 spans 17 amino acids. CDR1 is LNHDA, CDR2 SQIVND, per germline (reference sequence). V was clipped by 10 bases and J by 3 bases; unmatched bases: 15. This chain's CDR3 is CATRAGGPSRGYNEQFF. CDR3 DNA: TGTGCCACTAGAGCGGGGGGGCCTTCTAGGGGCTACAATGAGCAGTTCTTC.